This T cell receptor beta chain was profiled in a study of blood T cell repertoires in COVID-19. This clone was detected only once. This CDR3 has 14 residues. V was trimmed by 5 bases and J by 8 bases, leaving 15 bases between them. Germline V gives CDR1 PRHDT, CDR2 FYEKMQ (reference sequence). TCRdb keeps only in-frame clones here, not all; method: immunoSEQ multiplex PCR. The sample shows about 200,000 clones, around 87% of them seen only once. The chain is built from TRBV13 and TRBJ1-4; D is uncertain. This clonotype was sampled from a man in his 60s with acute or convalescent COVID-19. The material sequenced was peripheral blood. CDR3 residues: CASSRRGTTEKLFF. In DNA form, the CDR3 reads TGTGCCAGCAGCCGACGGGGAACAACGGAAAAACTGTTTTTT. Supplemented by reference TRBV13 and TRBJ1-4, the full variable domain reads AAGVIQSPRHLIKEKRETATLKCYPIPRHDTVYWYQQGPGQDPQFLISFYEKMQSDKGSIPDRFSAQQFSDYHSELNMSSLELGDSALYFCASSRRGTTEKLFFGSGTQLSVL.